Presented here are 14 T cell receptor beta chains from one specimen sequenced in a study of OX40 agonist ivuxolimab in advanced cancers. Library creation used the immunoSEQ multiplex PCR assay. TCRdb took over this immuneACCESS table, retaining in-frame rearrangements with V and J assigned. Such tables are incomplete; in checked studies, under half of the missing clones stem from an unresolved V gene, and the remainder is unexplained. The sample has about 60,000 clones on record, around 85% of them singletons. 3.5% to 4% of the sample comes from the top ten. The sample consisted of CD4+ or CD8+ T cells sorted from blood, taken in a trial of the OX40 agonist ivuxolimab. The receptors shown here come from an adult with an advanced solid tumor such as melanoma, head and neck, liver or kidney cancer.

CDR3 in amino acids: CASTEHGSGELFF. The CDR3 DNA follows: TGTGCCAGCACCGAGCACGGTTCCGGGGAGCTGTTTTTT. The rearrangement joins TRBV6-6 to TRBJ2-2, with D uncertain. The CDR3 is 13 residues long. Between the trimmed V and J ends, which lost 7 bases and 6 bases, there was a span of 12 bases. Germline V gene lookup returns CDR1 MNHNY and CDR2 SVGAGI (reference sequence).

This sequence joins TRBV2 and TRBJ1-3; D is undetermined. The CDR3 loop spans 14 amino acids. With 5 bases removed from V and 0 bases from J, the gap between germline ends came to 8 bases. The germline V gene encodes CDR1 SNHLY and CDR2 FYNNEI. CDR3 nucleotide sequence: TGTGCCAGCAGTTACAGCTTCTCTGGAAACACCATATATTTT. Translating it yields CASSYSFSGNTIYF.

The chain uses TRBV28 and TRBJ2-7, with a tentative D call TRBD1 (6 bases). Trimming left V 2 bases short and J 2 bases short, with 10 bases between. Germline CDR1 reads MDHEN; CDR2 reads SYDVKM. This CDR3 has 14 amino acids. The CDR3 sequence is CASSLTGYAYEQYF. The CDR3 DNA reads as TGTGCCAGCAGTTTAACAGGGTACGCCTACGAGCAGTACTTC.

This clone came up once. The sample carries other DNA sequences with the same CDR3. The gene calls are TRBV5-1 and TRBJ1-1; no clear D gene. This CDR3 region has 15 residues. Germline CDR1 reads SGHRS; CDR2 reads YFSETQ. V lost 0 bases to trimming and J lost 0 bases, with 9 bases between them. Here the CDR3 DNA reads TGCGCCAGCAGCTTGGCACCACAGATGAACACTGAAGCTTTCTTT. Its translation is CASSLAPQMNTEAFF.

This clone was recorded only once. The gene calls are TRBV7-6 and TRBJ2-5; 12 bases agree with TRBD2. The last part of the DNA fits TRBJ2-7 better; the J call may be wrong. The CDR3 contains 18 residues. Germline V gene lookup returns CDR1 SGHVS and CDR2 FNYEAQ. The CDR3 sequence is CASSAGARLAGVNYEQYF. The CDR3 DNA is TGTGCCAGCAGCGCGGGGGCCCGACTAGCGGGAGTGAACTACGAGCAGTACTTC.

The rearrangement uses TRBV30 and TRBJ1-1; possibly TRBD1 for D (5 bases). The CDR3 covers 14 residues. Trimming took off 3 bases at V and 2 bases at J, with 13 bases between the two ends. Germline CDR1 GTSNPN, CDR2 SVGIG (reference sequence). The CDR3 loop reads CAWRGRATNTEAFF. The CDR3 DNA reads TGTGCCTGGAGGGGGCGGGCGACAAACACTGAAGCTTTCTTT.

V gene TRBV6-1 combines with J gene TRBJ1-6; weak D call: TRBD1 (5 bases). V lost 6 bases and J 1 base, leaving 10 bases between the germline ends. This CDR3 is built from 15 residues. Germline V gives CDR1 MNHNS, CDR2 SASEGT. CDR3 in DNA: TGTGCCAGCAGGGTGGGGGAGTCCTATAATTCACCCCTCCACTTT. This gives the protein CASRVGESYNSPLHF.

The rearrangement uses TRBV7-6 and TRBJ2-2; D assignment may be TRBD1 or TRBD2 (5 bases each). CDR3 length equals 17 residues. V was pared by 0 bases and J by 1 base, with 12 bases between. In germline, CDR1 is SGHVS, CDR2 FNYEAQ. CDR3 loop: CASSLAWGGLNTGELFF. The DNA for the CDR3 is TGTGCCAGCAGCTTAGCGTGGGGCGGGCTGAACACCGGGGAGCTGTTTTTT.

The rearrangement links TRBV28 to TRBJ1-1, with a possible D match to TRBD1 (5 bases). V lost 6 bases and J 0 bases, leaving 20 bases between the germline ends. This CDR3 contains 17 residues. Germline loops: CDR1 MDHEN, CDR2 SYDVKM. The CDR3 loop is CASSSLGAGRMNTEAFF. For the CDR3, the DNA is TGTGCCAGCAGCTCCCTTGGGGCAGGGCGGATGAACACTGAAGCTTTCTTT.

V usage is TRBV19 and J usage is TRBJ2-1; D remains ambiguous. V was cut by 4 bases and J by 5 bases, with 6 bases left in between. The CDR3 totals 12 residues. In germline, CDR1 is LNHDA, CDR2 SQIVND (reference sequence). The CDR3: CASSTANNEQFF. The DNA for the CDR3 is TGTGCCAGTAGTACCGCGAACAATGAGCAGTTCTTC.

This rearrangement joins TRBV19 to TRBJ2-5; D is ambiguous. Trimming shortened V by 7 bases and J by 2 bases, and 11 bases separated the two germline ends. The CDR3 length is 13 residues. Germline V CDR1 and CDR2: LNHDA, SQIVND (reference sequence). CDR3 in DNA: TGTGCCAGTACCTCCGACGAGCAAGAGACCCAGTACTTC. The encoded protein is CASTSDEQETQYF. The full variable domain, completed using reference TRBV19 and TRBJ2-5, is DGGITQSPKYLFRKEGQNVTLSCEQNLNHDAMYWYRQDPGQGLRLIYYSQIVNDFQKGDIAEGYSVSREKKESFPLTVTSAQKNPTAFYLCASTSDEQETQYFGPGTRLLVL.

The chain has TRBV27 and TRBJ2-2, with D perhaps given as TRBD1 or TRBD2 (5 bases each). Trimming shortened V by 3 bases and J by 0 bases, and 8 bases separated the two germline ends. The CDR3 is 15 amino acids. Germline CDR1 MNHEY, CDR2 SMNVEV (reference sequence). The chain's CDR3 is CASSLLGANTGELFF. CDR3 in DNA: TGTGCCAGCAGTTTGCTGGGGGCGAACACCGGGGAGCTGTTTTTT.

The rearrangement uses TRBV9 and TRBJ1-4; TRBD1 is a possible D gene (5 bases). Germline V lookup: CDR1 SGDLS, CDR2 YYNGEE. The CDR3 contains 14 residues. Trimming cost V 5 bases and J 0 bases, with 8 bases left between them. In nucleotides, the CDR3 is TGTGCCAGCAGTTCGGGGGCAACTAATGAAAAACTGTTTTTT. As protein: CASSSGATNEKLFF.

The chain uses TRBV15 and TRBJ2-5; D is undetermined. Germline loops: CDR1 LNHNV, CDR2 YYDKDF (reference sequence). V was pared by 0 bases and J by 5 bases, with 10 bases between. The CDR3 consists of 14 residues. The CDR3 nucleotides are TGTGCCACCAGCAGAGATCGTGGTTGGGAGACCCAGTACTTC. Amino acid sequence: CATSRDRGWETQYF.